A single sample is the source of the 26 T cell receptor beta chains below, sequenced in a study of CD8+ T cells in alopecia areata. Treatment indicated: oral pan-JAK inhibitor, 5-10 mg twice daily. Extraction and reverse transcription of RNA yielded cDNA as the sequencing template. Some clones are missing from TCRdb's copy, which holds only in-frame ones; the method was immunoSEQ multiplex PCR. Of approximately 65,000 clones listed, about half were seen once; the top ten hold 20%. Material: CD8+ T cells sorted from blood, obtained around week 37, from a patient treated with tofacitinib. These receptor sequences come from a human donor with alopecia areata.

This sequence joins TRBV11-2 and TRBJ2-5; D possibly corresponds to TRBD2 (5 bases). Trimming shortened V by 5 bases and J by 8 bases, and 12 bases separated the two germline ends. Germline V gives CDR1 SGHAT, CDR2 FQNNGV. CDR3 size: 12 residues. The CDR3 sequence: CASSARLATQYF. The CDR3 DNA follows: TGTGCCAGCAGCGCCCGGCTAGCCACCCAGTACTTC.

This chain joins TRBV7-6 and TRBJ2-2, with TRBD2 matching over 8 bases. The length of the CDR3 is 13 residues. Germline V gene sequence: CDR1 SGHVS, CDR2 FNYEAQ. Unmatched junction bases numbered 2, after V lost 5 bases and J lost 6 bases. The CDR3 spells CASSPGGAGELFF. The CDR3 DNA reads TGTGCCAGCAGCCCGGGGGGGGCCGGGGAGCTGTTTTTT.

V is TRBV9 and J is TRBJ2-2, with 9 bases matching TRBD1. The CDR3 totals 19 residues. The germline gives CDR1 SGDLS, CDR2 YYNGEE. V gave up 3 bases and J gave up 1 base; unmatched junction bases: 13. The CDR3, as DNA: TGTGCCAGCAGCGGACACAGGGGGCTAGAGACTGGGAACACCGGGGAGCTGTTTTTT. As protein: CASSGHRGLETGNTGELFF. Using reference TRBV9 and TRBJ2-2 for the parts outside the CDR3, the full variable domain is DSGVTQTPKHLITATGQRVTLRCSPRSGDLSVYWYQQSLDQGLQFLIQYYNGEERAKGNILERFSAQQFPDLHSELNLSSLELGDSALYFCASSGHRGLETGNTGELFFGEGSRLTVL.

CDR3 in amino acids: CASSINRFQETQYF. The CDR3 DNA sequence: TGTGCCAGCAGTATTAACAGATTCCAAGAGACCCAGTACTTC. V is TRBV27 and J is TRBJ2-5; no firm D call. This CDR3 comprises 14 residues. Germline lookup yields CDR1 MNHEY and CDR2 SMNVEV (reference sequence). The V and J ends lost 5 bases and 1 base respectively, with 11 bases between them.

The chain links TRBV7-2 to TRBJ2-7; TRBD2 is a possible D gene (6 bases). This CDR3 is 12 amino acids long. The V end lost 7 bases, the J end lost 5 bases, and 12 bases lay between the germline ends. Germline lookup yields CDR1 SGHTA and CDR2 FQGNSA. CDR3 coding DNA: TGTGCCAGCACCCCCCGGAGGGACGAGCAGTACTTC. Its protein is CASTPRRDEQYF.

V is TRBV19 and J is TRBJ2-3; maybe TRBD1 (5 bases). V shed 6 bases and J shed 0 bases, with 7 bases lying between them. CDR3 size: 13 residues. Germline loops: CDR1 LNHDA, CDR2 SQIVND (reference sequence). In nucleotides, the CDR3 is TGTGCCAGTAGCGACAGCAGCACAGATACGCAGTATTTT. Its translation: CASSDSSTDTQYF.

The chain couples TRBV30 to TRBJ1-2; 11 bases line up with TRBD1. Germline V CDR1 and CDR2: GTSNPN, SVGIG (reference sequence). This CDR3 region has 15 residues. The junction had 14 bases not matched to a gene; V was cut back by 7 bases and J by 7 bases. CDR3 protein: CASRDPGTGGSGYTF. CDR3 nucleotide sequence: TGTGCCTCACGGGACCCCGGGACAGGGGGTTCTGGCTACACCTTC.

The rearrangement links TRBV5-1 to TRBJ2-3, with unresolved D. With 2 bases removed from V and 0 bases from J, the gap between germline ends came to 10 bases. CDR1 and CDR2 from the germline V gene are SGHRS and YFSETQ. The CDR3 is 15 residues long. CDR3 protein: CASSLSTDSTDTQYF. CDR3 sequence (DNA): TGCGCCAGCAGCTTATCAACGGACAGCACAGATACGCAGTATTTT.

This clone has only a few counts. This rearrangement joins TRBV5-6 to TRBJ2-1, with 8 nucleotides matching TRBD2. V lost 0 bases to trimming and J lost 8 bases; unmatched junction nucleotides: 7. The CDR3 sequence is 15 residues long. Germline V gene lookup returns CDR1 SGHDT and CDR2 YYEEEE. CDR3 coding DNA: TGTGCCAGCAGCTTGGTACTAGCGGCTTGGGATGAGCAGTTCTTC. Its translation is CASSLVLAAWDEQFF.

The V gene is TRBV4-1, the J gene TRBJ1-1; unclear D gene. Germline V gene lookup returns CDR1 MGHRA and CDR2 YSYEKL. The CDR3 has 14 residues. Trimming pared 5 bases from V and 3 bases from J, leaving 13 bases between. The DNA for the CDR3 is TGCGCCAGCAGCTCCCGGCCGGCGGACACTGAAGCTTTCTTT. Amino acid sequence: CASSSRPADTEAFF.

The chain combines TRBV30 with TRBJ2-1; maybe TRBD2 (6 bases). The CDR3 runs 11 residues. Trimming cost V 5 bases and J 4 bases, with 6 bases left between them. Germline V gives CDR1 GTSNPN, CDR2 SVGIG (reference sequence). CDR3 nucleotides: TGTGCCTGGGCGGGGTACAATGAGCAGTTCTTC. Protein product: CAWAGYNEQFF.

V is TRBV7-9 and J is TRBJ1-5; 7 positions match TRBD1. The V segment lost 5 bases and the J segment 5 bases; nucleotides outside the gene matches: 15. The CDR3 is 17 residues long. Germline V gene lookup returns CDR1 SEHNR and CDR2 FQNEAQ (reference sequence). CDR3 amino acids: CASSPSRTGEGYQPQHF. The CDR3 bases are TGTGCCAGCAGCCCTAGTCGGACAGGTGAGGGGTATCAGCCCCAGCATTTT.

This sequence joins TRBV4-1 and TRBJ2-1; 8 positions match TRBD2. This CDR3 spans 19 amino acids. Germline V gives CDR1 MGHRA, CDR2 YSYEKL. Losses at the gene ends were 5 bases for V and 1 base for J; bases not matched to a gene: 16. The CDR3 here is CASSKVPEGAGASYNEQFF. Written as DNA, the CDR3 is TGCGCCAGCAGCAAAGTGCCCGAGGGAGCGGGAGCATCCTACAATGAGCAGTTCTTC.

The chain combines TRBV9 with TRBJ2-3, with D perhaps assigned TRBD1 or TRBD2 (5 bases each). Germline V CDR1 and CDR2: SGDLS, YYNGEE. The CDR3 extends over 15 amino acids. The V end was cut by 3 bases, the J end by 6 bases, with 17 bases between. The CDR3 sequence is CASSDSGAFSDTQYF. CDR3 in DNA: TGTGCCAGCAGCGACTCCGGGGCGTTCTCCGATACGCAGTATTTT.

The chain joins TRBV5-4 to TRBJ2-7; the match to TRBD2 covers 9 bases. This CDR3 has 14 residues. J gave up 3 bases and V 2 bases, and 3 bases lay outside the gene matches. In germline, CDR1 is SGHNT, CDR2 YYREEE (reference sequence). The DNA for the CDR3 is TGTGCCAGCAGCTTATCTAGCGGGAACTACGAGCAGTACTTC. Residues: CASSLSSGNYEQYF.

This clone was observed a few times. The genes are TRBV30 and TRBJ2-3, with D hard to call. CDR1 GTSNPN and CDR2 SVGIG come from the germline V gene (reference sequence). The CDR3 has 12 amino acids. Trimming took 4 bases from V and 4 from J, leaving 9 bases between them. The CDR3 DNA follows: TGTGCCTGGAATTTCGGACCAGATACGCAGTATTTT. As protein: CAWNFGPDTQYF.

The chain employs TRBV6-5 and TRBJ1-2, with D maybe TRBD1 (5 bases). The CDR3 has 13 amino acids. Germline loops: CDR1 MNHEY, CDR2 SVGAGI. Between the trimmed V and J ends, which lost 6 bases and 13 bases, there was a span of 21 bases. CDR3: CASSADPRGLGTF. DNA of the CDR3: TGTGCCAGCAGCGCTGATCCCCGGGGGTTGGGCACCTTC.

The V and J genes are TRBV9 and TRBJ2-7; 10 bases line up with TRBD2. This CDR3 spans 16 amino acids. V gave up 0 bases and J gave up 2 bases; unmatched junction bases: 5. Germline V gene sequence: CDR1 SGDLS, CDR2 YYNGEE. This CDR3 reads CASSVGSLAGAYEQYF. CDR3 nucleotide sequence: TGTGCCAGCAGCGTAGGATCCCTAGCGGGAGCCTACGAGCAGTACTTC.

This sequence joins TRBV9 and TRBJ2-7; D is perhaps TRBD2 (6 bases). Germline V gives CDR1 SGDLS, CDR2 YYNGEE. V lost 0 bases and J 4 bases, leaving 11 bases between the germline ends. The CDR3 spans 14 residues. The CDR3 is CASSVGDFGYEQYF. CDR3 nucleotide sequence: TGTGCCAGCAGCGTAGGGGACTTCGGTTACGAGCAGTACTTC.

The chain couples TRBV23-1 to TRBJ1-2, with D unresolved. Being an ORF, TRBV23-1 has a function that is uncertain. The CDR3 loop spans 16 amino acids. V was pared by 2 bases and J by 7 bases, with 20 bases between. The CDR3 here is CASSQDSTAGTFGYTF. CDR3 DNA sequence: TGCGCCAGCAGTCAAGACTCCACAGCGGGCACATTTGGCTACACCTTC.

The chain employs TRBV29-1 and TRBJ2-1; D call uncertain. Germline-derived CDR1 and CDR2 are SQVTM and ANQGSEA. The length of the CDR3 is 12 residues. The V and J ends lost 1 base and 4 bases respectively, with 5 bases between them. For the CDR3, the DNA is TGCAGCGTTGAAGGGGGATACAATGAGCAGTTCTTC. Translated, it gives CSVEGGYNEQFF.

The V and J genes are TRBV27 and TRBJ2-5; possible D gene TRBD1, 5 bases. The CDR3 is 13 residues long. Trimming cost V 4 bases and J 5 bases, with 11 bases left between them. Germline lookup yields CDR1 MNHEY and CDR2 SMNVEV (reference sequence). CDR3 region: CASSSGPSETQYF. In nucleotides, the CDR3 is TGTGCCAGCAGTTCAGGGCCTTCTGAGACCCAGTACTTC.

This clone turned up a few times. The chain links TRBV11-2 to TRBJ2-5; the D is unclear. There are 12 residues in the CDR3. CDR1 and CDR2 from the germline V gene are SGHAT and FQNNGV. V was shortened by 1 base and J by 6 bases, with 6 bases between the two germline ends. Written as DNA, the CDR3 is TGTGCCAGCAGCTTAGTACCTCAGACCCAGTACTTC. Its protein product is CASSLVPQTQYF.

V gene TRBV5-1 combines with J gene TRBJ2-2; no firm D call. V lost 0 bases and J 5 bases, leaving 5 bases between the germline ends. CDR1 and CDR2 (germline): SGHRS, YFSETQ. This CDR3 spans 13 amino acids. The CDR3 region is CASSLDGTGELFF. The CDR3 nucleotides are TGCGCCAGCAGCTTGGACGGGACCGGGGAGCTGTTTTTT.

The chain joins TRBV11-1 to TRBJ2-2; TRBD2 matches 8 bases. The CDR3 runs 15 residues. The V and J ends lost 4 bases and 6 bases, in that order; junction bases with no gene match: 7. Germline V gene sequence: CDR1 SGHAT, CDR2 FQDESV (reference sequence). Here the CDR3 DNA reads TGTGCCAGCAGCTGGCAGCGGGAGATCGCCGGGGAGCTGTTTTTT. This translates into CASSWQREIAGELFF.

The chain links TRBV15 to TRBJ2-3, with D possibly being TRBD1 (6 bases). Per the germline V gene, CDR1 is LNHNV and CDR2 is YYDKDF (reference sequence). Trimming left V 4 bases short and J 0 bases short, with 14 bases between. The CDR3 contains 16 residues. CDR3 residues: CATSIRDNPSTDTQYF. Here the CDR3 DNA reads TGTGCCACCAGCATCCGGGACAACCCTAGCACAGATACGCAGTATTTT.